The 22 T cell receptor beta chains presented below share a single source sample, sequenced in a study of T cells expressing NK-cell markers. TCRdb re-called the 5' RACE reads, yielding one record per CDR3 amino acid sequence without DNA. The sample data list 120,000 to 150,000 distinct CDR3 sequences. Input material: blood T cells: a sorted CD56 or NKG2C T cell subset, CD4+ or CD8+ T cells, or bulk PBMC T cells (not recorded which). The receptors come from a man aged 18 to 30 in good health.

This chain's CDR3 is CASSQKTSAYIQYF. The chain has TRBV4-1 and TRBJ2-4; the TCRdb call, TRBD2, lacks DNA for checking. This CDR3 spans 14 amino acids. Germline V gene data show CDR1 as MGHRA and CDR2 as YSYEKL.

V is TRBV6-2 or TRBV6-3 and J is TRBJ2-5; the D gene TCRdb calls, TRBD1, cannot be checked with no DNA. Per germline, CDR1 MNHEY and CDR2 SVGEGT. CDR3 length: 14 amino acids. The CDR3 region is CASSAGAELETQYF.

This chain uses TRBV21-1 with TRBJ2-4; checking the TCRdb D call of TRBD2 is not possible without DNA. TRBV21-1 is given as a pseudogene. The length of the CDR3 is 17 residues. The CDR3 sequence: CASSKRWWSGSKNIQYF.

The V and J genes are TRBV11-2 and TRBJ1-5; the D call of TRBD1 rests on TCRdb alone, since no DNA is present to check it. The CDR3 extends over 17 amino acids. CDR1 and CDR2 from the germline V gene are SGHAT and FQNNGV. CDR3 amino acids: CASSLSGQSGGNQPQHF.

The chain has TRBV9 and TRBJ2-1; TCRdb's D call of TRBD2 is untestable without DNA. The CDR3 is made up of 16 amino acids. The germline CDR1 and CDR2 sequences are SGDLS and YYNGEE. This CDR3 is CASSYSSGSPYNEQFF. Full variable domain (outside the CDR3, taken from reference TRBV9 and TRBJ2-1): DSGVTQTPKHLITATGQRVTLRCSPRSGDLSVYWYQQSLDQGLQFLIQYYNGEERAKGNILERFSAQQFPDLHSELNLSSLELGDSALYFCASSYSSGSPYNEQFFGPGTRLTVL.

The chain links TRBV5-6 to TRBJ1-1. Germline V gene data show CDR1 as SGHDT and CDR2 as YYEEEE. This CDR3 is 13 amino acids long. The CDR3 loop is CASSLFDGAEAFF.

V and J are TRBV9 and TRBJ2-1. The CDR3 is made up of 15 amino acids. CDR1 and CDR2 (germline): SGDLS, YYNGEE. The CDR3 sequence is CASSVGDWLYNEQFF.

V gene TRBV15 combines with J gene TRBJ2-1. The CDR3 is made up of 13 amino acids. CDR1 LNHNV and CDR2 YYDKDF come from the germline V gene (reference sequence). The CDR3 loop reads CATSSRARNEQFF. Variable domain in full (rest from reference TRBV15 and TRBJ2-1): DAMVIQNPRYQVTQFGKPVTLSCSQTLNHNVMYWYQQKSSQAPKLLFHYYDKDFNNEADTPDNFQSRRPNTSFCFLDIRSPGLGDTAMYLCATSSRARNEQFFGPGTRLTVL.

V is TRBV12-3 or TRBV12-4 and J is TRBJ1-1; the D call of TRBD1 rests on TCRdb alone, since no DNA is present to check it. CDR3 length equals 15 residues. CDR3 loop: CASRPPGGAQTEAFF.

The chain employs TRBV7-9 and TRBJ2-4; TCRdb calls TRBD1, which cannot be checked without DNA. There are 14 residues in the CDR3. Germline CDR1 reads SEHNR; CDR2 reads FQNEAQ (reference sequence). The CDR3 sequence is CASSSTPGENIQYF.

The chain has TRBV25-1 and TRBJ2-3; TCRdb designates TRBD2, a call that cannot be tested without DNA. This CDR3 is 15 amino acids long. From germline, CDR1 is MGHDK and CDR2 SYGVNS. The chain's CDR3 is CASSELAGATDTQYF.

The V call is TRBV19, the J call TRBJ2-1. In germline, CDR1 is LNHDA, CDR2 SQIVND (reference sequence). The CDR3 runs 14 residues. CDR3 sequence reads: CASSPKRPYNEQFF.

The rearrangement links TRBV10-3 to TRBJ2-1; TCRdb proposes TRBD2, but this gene call is untestable without DNA. Germline lookup yields CDR1 ENHRY and CDR2 SYGVKD. CDR3 length: 11 amino acids. The CDR3 loop reads CAITVGLEQFF.

This rearrangement joins TRBV4-1 to TRBJ2-5; TCRdb's D call of TRBD1 is untestable without DNA. CDR3 length: 17 residues. Germline V gives CDR1 MGHRA, CDR2 YSYEKL. This CDR3 reads CASSQEQGAGDQETQYF.

J is TRBJ2-5 and V is TRBV29-1; absent DNA, TCRdb's TRBD1 call cannot be checked. CDR1 SQVTM and CDR2 ANQGSEA come from the germline V gene. The length of the CDR3 is 15 residues. CDR3 sequence: CSVEDAREAKETQYF.

The rearrangement uses TRBV7-6 and TRBJ2-7; the D call from TCRdb, TRBD2, cannot be confirmed without DNA. In germline, CDR1 is SGHVS, CDR2 FNYEAQ. The CDR3 length is 15 residues. CDR3 residues: CASSLSAAGAYEQYF.

The gene calls are TRBV9 and TRBJ2-7; TCRdb selects TRBD1, and the lack of DNA leaves this call unchecked. The CDR3 covers 15 residues. The V gene's germline CDR1 is SGDLS and CDR2 YYNGEE. The CDR3 sequence: CASSGGGQVSYEQYF. Drawing the rest from reference TRBV9 and TRBJ2-7, the complete variable domain is DSGVTQTPKHLITATGQRVTLRCSPRSGDLSVYWYQQSLDQGLQFLIQYYNGEERAKGNILERFSAQQFPDLHSELNLSSLELGDSALYFCASSGGGQVSYEQYFGPGTRLTVT.

The chain links TRBV15 to TRBJ2-1; TCRdb's D gene call, TRBD2, goes unchecked for lack of DNA. CDR3 length: 17 amino acids. Germline values: CDR1 LNHNV, CDR2 YYDKDF (reference sequence). CDR3 amino acids: CATSRAELAGGSNEQFF.

This sequence joins TRBV5-6 and TRBJ2-3; TCRdb's D gene call, TRBD1, goes unchecked for lack of DNA. Per germline, CDR1 SGHDT and CDR2 YYEEEE. The CDR3 spans 14 residues. CDR3 sequence: CASSPGQSTDTQYF. The full variable domain, rest sourced from reference TRBV5-6 and TRBJ2-3, is DAGVTQSPTHLIKTRGQQVTLRCSPKSGHDTVSWYQQALGQGPQFIFQYYEEEERQRGNFPDRFSGHQFPNYSSELNVNALLLGDSALYLCASSPGQSTDTQYFGPGTRLTVL.

The chain carries TRBV2 and TRBJ2-5; there is no DNA to check the TCRdb D call of TRBD1. The CDR3 loop spans 15 amino acids. Looked up from germline, CDR1 is SNHLY and CDR2 is FYNNEI. CDR3 sequence reads: CASTPSWGETETQYF.

This sequence joins TRBV20-1 and TRBJ1-1; the D call of TRBD1 rests on TCRdb alone, since no DNA is present to check it. Germline V CDR1 and CDR2: DFQATT, SNEGSKA (reference sequence). This CDR3 spans 14 amino acids. CDR3 in amino acids: CSASPPGRSTEAFF.

This chain links TRBV2 with TRBJ2-2; as DNA is missing, the TRBD2 call by TCRdb cannot be tested. This CDR3 has 13 residues. Per germline, CDR1 SNHLY and CDR2 FYNNEI. The CDR3 sequence is CARERESTGELFF.